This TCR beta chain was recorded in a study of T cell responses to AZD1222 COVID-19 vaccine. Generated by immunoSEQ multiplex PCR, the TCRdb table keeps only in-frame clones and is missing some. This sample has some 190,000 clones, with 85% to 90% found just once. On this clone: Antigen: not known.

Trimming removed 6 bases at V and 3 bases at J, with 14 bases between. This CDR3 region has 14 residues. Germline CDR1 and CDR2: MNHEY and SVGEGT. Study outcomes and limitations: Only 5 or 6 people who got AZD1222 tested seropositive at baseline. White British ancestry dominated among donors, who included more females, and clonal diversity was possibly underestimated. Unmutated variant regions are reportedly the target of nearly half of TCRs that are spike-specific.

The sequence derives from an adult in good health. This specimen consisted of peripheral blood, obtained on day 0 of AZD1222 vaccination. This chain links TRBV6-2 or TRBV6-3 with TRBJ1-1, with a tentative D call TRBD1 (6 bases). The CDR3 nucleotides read TGTGCCAGCAGCCGCAGGGGCCGTGACACTGAAGCTTTCTTT. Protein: CASSRRGRDTEAFF.